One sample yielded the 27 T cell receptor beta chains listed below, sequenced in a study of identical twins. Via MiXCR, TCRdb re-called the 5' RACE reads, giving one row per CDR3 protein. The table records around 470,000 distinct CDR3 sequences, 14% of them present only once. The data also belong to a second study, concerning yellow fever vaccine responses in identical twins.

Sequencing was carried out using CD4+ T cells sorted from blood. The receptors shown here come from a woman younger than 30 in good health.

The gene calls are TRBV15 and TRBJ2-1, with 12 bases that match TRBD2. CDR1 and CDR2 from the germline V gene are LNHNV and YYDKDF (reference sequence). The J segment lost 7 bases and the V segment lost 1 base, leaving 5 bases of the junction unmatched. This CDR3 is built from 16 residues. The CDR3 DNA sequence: TGTGCCACCAGCAGAGTCCCTAGCGGGGGGGGGAATGAGCAGTTCTTC. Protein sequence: CATSRVPSGGGNEQFF.

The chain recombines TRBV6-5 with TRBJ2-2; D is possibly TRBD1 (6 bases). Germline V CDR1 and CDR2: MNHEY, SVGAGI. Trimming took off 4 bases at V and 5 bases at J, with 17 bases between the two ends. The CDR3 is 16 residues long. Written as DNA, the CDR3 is TGTGCCAGCAGTTCGCAGGAGCGAAGGGGGACCGGGGAGCTGTTTTTT. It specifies CASSSQERRGTGELFF.

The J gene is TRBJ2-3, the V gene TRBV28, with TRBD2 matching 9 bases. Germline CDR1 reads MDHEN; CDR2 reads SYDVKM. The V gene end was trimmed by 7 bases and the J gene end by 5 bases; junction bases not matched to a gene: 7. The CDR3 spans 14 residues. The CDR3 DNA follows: TGTGCCAGCAACGTAGCGGGGGCCGGAGATACGCAGTATTTT. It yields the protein CASNVAGAGDTQYF.

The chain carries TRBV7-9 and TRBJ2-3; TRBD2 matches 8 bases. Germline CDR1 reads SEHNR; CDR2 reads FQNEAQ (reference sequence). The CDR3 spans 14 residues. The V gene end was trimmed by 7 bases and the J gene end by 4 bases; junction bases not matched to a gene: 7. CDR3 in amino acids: CASIRAGVSDTQYF. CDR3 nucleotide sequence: TGTGCCAGCATCCGAGCGGGAGTGTCAGATACGCAGTATTTT. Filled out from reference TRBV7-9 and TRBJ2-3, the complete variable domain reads DTGVSQNPRHKITKRGQNVTFRCDPISEHNRLYWYRQTLGQGPEFLTYFQNEAQLEKSRLLSDRFSAERPKGSFSTLEIQRTEQGDSAMYLCASIRAGVSDTQYFGPGTRLTVL.

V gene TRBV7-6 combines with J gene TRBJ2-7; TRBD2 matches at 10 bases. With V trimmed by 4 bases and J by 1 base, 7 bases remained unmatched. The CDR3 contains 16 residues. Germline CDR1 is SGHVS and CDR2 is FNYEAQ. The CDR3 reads CASSSQRGGGSYEQYF. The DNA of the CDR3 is TGTGCCAGCAGCTCCCAGCGGGGGGGCGGGTCCTACGAGCAGTACTTC.

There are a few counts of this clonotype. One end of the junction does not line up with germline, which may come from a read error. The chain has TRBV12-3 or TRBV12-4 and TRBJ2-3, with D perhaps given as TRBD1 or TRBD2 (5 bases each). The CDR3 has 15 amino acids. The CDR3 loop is CASSGGPNRDLTSFF. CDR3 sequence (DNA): TGTGCCAGCAGTGGAGGCCCAAATCGGGACCTCACAAGTTTTTTT.

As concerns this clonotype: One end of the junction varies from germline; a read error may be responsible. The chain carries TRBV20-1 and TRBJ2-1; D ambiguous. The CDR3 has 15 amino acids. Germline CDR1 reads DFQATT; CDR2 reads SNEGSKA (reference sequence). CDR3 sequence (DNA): TGCTGTGCTCCATCCCCCCGTAGCTCCTACAATGAGCAGTTCTTC. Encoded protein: CCAPSPRSSYNEQFF.

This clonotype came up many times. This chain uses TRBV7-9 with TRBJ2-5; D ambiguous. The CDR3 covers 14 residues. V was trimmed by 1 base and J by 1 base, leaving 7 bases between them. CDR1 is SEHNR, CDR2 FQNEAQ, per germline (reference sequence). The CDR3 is CASSLVGAQETQYF. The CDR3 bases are TGTGCCAGCAGCTTAGTGGGTGCCCAAGAGACCCAGTACTTC.

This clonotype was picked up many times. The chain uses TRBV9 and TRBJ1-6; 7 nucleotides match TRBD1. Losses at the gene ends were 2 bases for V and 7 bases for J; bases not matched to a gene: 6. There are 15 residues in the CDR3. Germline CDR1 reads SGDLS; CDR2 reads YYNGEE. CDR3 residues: CASSVFDRANSPLHF. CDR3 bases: TGTGCCAGCAGCGTGTTCGACAGGGCAAATTCACCCCTCCACTTT.

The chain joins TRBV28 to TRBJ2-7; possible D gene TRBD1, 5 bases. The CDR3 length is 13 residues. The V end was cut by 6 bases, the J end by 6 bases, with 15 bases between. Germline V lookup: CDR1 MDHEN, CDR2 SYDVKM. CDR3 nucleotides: TGTGCCAGCAGCGCCCTGGGGCCGGGCGAGCAGTACTTC. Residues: CASSALGPGEQYF.

The CDR3 loop is CASSRGSGGIQETQYF. CDR3 bases: TGTGCCAGCAGTCGTGGTAGCGGGGGGATCCAAGAGACCCAGTACTTC. The rearrangement joins TRBV7-9 to TRBJ2-5, with 10 bases fitting TRBD2. The V segment lost 6 bases and the J segment 1 base; nucleotides outside the gene matches: 8. Per germline, CDR1 SEHNR and CDR2 FQNEAQ (reference sequence). The CDR3 has 16 residues.

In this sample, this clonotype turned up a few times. CDR3 in amino acids: CASTKFGTARLEQYF. The CDR3 region has the DNA TGTGCCAGCACCAAGTTCGGGACAGCTAGACTCGAGCAGTACTTC. The J gene is TRBJ2-7, the V gene TRBV28; 7 bases match TRBD1. The ends lost 7 bases at V and 6 bases at J; junction bases unmatched: 15. CDR3 length: 15 residues. CDR1 and CDR2 (germline): MDHEN, SYDVKM.

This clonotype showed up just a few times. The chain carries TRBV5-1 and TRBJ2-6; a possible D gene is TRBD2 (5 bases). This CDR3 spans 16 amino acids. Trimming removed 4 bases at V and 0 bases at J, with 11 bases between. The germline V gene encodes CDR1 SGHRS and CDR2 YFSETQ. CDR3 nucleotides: TGCGCCAGCAGCGTTGGGAGCCACTCTGGGGCCAACGTCCTGACTTTC. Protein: CASSVGSHSGANVLTF.

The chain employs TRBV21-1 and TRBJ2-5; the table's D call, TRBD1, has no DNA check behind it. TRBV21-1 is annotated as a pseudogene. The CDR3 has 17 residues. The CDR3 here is CASSGRLGTQRQETQYF. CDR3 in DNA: TGTGCCAGCAGCGGCCGGTTGGGGACACAGAGGCAAGAGACCCAGTACTTC.

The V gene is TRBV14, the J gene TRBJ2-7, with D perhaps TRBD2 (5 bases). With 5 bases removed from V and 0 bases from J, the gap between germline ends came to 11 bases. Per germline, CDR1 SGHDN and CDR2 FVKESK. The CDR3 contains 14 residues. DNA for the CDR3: TGTGCCAGCAGCTTCCGCGGGTCCTCCTACGAGCAGTACTTC. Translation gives CASSFRGSSYEQYF.

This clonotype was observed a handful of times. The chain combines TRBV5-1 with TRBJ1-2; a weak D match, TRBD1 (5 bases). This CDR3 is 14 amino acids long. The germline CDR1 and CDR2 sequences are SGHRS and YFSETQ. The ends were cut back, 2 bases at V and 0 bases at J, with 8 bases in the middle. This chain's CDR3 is CASSLAGANYGYTF. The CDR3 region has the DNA TGCGCCAGCAGCTTAGCGGGGGCTAACTATGGCTACACCTTC.

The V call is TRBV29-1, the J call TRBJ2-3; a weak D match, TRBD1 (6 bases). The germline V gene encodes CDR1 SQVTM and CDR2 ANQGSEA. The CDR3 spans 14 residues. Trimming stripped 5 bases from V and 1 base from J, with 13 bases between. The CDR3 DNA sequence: TGCAGCGTTCCTCGGACAGAGGGCACAGATACGCAGTATTTT. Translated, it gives CSVPRTEGTDTQYF.

This chain's CDR3 is CASKIGPGLTDTQYF. CDR3 sequence (DNA): TGTGCCAGCAAAATCGGTCCAGGGCTCACAGATACGCAGTATTTT. This chain connects TRBV6-1 to TRBJ2-3, with a possible D match to TRBD1 (5 bases). Trimming stripped 7 bases from V and 2 bases from J, with 16 bases between. The CDR3 covers 15 residues. Germline V lookup: CDR1 MNHNS, CDR2 SASEGT.

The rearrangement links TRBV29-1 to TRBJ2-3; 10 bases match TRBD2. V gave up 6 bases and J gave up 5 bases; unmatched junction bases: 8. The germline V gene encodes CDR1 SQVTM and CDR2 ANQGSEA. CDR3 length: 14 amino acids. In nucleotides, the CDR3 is TGCAGCGTCGGCCTAGCGGGGGTGGAAGATACGCAGTATTTT. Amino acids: CSVGLAGVEDTQYF.

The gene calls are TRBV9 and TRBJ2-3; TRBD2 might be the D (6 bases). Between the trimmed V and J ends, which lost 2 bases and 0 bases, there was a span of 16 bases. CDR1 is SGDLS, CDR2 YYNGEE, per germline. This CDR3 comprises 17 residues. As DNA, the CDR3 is TGTGCCAGCAGCGTGGAGGGAGGAGGGACTAGCACAGATACGCAGTATTTT. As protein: CASSVEGGGTSTDTQYF.

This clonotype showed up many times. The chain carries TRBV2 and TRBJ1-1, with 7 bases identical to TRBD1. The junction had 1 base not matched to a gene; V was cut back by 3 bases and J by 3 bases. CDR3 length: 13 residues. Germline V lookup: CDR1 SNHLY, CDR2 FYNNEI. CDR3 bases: TGTGCCAGCAGTGACAGGGGGTACACTGAAGCTTTCTTT. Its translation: CASSDRGYTEAFF.

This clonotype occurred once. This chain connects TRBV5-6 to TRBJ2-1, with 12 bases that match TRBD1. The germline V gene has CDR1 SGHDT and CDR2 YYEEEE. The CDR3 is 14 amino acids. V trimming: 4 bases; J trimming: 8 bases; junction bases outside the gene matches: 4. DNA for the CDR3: TGTGCCAGCAGCGGGGACAGGGGGCTCGATGAGCAGTTCTTC. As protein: CASSGDRGLDEQFF.

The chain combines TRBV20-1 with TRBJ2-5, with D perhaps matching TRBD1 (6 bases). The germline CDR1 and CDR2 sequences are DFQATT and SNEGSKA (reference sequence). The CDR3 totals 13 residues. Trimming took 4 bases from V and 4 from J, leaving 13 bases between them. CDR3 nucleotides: TGCAGTGCTACCATAGTCAGGGGAGAGACCCAGTACTTC. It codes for CSATIVRGETQYF.

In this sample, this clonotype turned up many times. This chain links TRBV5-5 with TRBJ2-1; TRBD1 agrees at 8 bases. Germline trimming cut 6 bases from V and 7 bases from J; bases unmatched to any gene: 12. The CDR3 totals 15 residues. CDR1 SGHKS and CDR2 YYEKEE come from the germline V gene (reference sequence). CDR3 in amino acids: CASTGGGVGKNEQFF. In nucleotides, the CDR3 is TGTGCCAGCACAGGGGGCGGGGTAGGAAAGAATGAGCAGTTCTTC.

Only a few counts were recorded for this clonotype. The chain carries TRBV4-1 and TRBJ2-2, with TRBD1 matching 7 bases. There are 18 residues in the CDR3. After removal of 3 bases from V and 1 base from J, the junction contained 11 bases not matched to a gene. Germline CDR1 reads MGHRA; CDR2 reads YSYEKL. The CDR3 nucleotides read TGCGCCAGCAGCCATTTTACCCAGACAGGGTGGAACACCGGGGAGCTGTTTTTT. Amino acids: CASSHFTQTGWNTGELFF.

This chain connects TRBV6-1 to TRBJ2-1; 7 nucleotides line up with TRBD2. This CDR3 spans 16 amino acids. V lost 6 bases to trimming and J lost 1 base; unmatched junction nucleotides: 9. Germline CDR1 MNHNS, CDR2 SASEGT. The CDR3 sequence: CASRDWGGQSYNEQFF. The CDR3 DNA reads TGTGCCAGCAGAGATTGGGGAGGGCAGTCCTACAATGAGCAGTTCTTC.

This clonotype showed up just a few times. CDR3 DNA sequence: TGCGCCAGCAGCCCGGGACTGGGACAGGGGGCTAAATCCTATAATTCACCCCTCCACTTT. It is translated as CASSPGLGQGAKSYNSPLHF. V is TRBV5-1 and J is TRBJ1-6; 12 bases map to TRBD1. This CDR3 is 20 amino acids long. The germline CDR1 and CDR2 sequences are SGHRS and YFSETQ. V shed 4 bases, J shed 1 base, and the junction held 12 bases outside the gene matches.